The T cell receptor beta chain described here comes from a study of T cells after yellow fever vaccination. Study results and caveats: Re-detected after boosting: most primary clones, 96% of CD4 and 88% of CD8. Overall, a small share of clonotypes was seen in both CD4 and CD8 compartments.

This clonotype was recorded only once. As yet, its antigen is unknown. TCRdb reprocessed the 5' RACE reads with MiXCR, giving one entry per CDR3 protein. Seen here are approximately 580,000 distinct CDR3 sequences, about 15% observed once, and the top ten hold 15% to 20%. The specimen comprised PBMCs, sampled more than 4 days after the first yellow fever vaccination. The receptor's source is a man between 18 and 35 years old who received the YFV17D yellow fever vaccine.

In DNA form, the CDR3 reads TGCAGTGCTAGAGATCCAATAGGGGGGGTGAGGGATACGCAGTATTTT. It specifies CSARDPIGGVRDTQYF. The chain carries TRBV20-1 and TRBJ2-3, with a weak D call TRBD2 (7 bases). Per germline, CDR1 DFQATT and CDR2 SNEGSKA (reference sequence). Between the trimmed V and J ends, which lost 0 bases and 6 bases, there was a span of 19 bases. This CDR3 spans 16 amino acids.